The 21 T cell receptor beta chains presented below share a single source sample, sequenced in a study of OX40 agonist ivuxolimab in advanced cancers. Data came from immunoSEQ multiplex PCR; TCRdb stores just in-frame clones and leaves some out. This table holds 70,000 to 100,000 clones, approximately 84% found once. This specimen consisted of CD4+ or CD8+ T cells sorted from blood, obtained in a trial of the OX40 agonist ivuxolimab. Receptor source: an adult with an advanced solid tumor such as melanoma, head and neck, liver or kidney cancer.

The chain has TRBV12-2 and TRBJ2-3. TRBV12-2 constitutes a pseudogene. The CDR3 extends over 15 amino acids. The CDR3 region is CASRLRTDYTDTQYF. The DNA of the CDR3 is TGTGCAAGTCGCTTACGGACCGATTACACAGATACGCAGTATTTT.

This clone was recorded once. The J gene is TRBJ1-4, the V gene TRBV5-8; D unclear. Trimming cost V 0 bases and J 0 bases, with 9 bases left between them. The germline V gene has CDR1 SGHTS and CDR2 YDEGEE. This CDR3 comprises 16 residues. The CDR3, as DNA: TGTGCCAGCAGCTTGGAGCCCCAGACAACTAATGAAAAACTGTTTTTT. Residues: CASSLEPQTTNEKLFF. The entire variable domain, with the rest obtained from reference TRBV5-8 and TRBJ1-4, is as follows: EAGVTQSPTHLIKTRGQQATLRCSPISGHTSVYWYQQALGLGLQFLLWYDEGEERNRGNFPPRFSGRQFPNYSSELNVNALELEDSALYLCASSLEPQTTNEKLFFGSGTQLSVL.

This sequence joins TRBV30 and TRBJ2-7, with D possibly TRBD2 on 5 matching bases. The V gene's germline CDR1 is GTSNPN and CDR2 SVGIG (reference sequence). The CDR3 runs 13 residues. Trimming took off 5 bases at V and 8 bases at J, with 19 bases between the two ends. The CDR3 region is CAWAYGPGKQQYF. CDR3 nucleotides: TGTGCCTGGGCATACGGTCCCGGGAAGCAGCAGTACTTC. Variable domain in full (rest from reference TRBV30 and TRBJ2-7): SQTIHQWPATLVQPVGSPLSLECTVEGTSNPNLYWYRQAAGRGLQLLFYSVGIGQISSEVPQNLSASRPQDRQFILSSKKLLLSDSGFYLCAWAYGPGKQQYFGPGTRLTVT.

The V call is TRBV20-1, the J call TRBJ2-1; no definite D call. From germline, CDR1 is DFQATT and CDR2 SNEGSKA (reference sequence). Trimming shortened V by 6 bases and J by 4 bases, and 7 bases separated the two germline ends. The CDR3 is 11 amino acids. CDR3 sequence: CSAPTYNEQFF. CDR3 nucleotide sequence: TGCAGTGCCCCGACTTACAATGAGCAGTTCTTC.

A remark on this clone: The junction shows a germline mismatch at one end, possibly a read error. This chain joins TRBV7-7 and TRBJ2-1, with D hard to call. Germline-derived CDR1 and CDR2 are SSHAT and FNYEAQ (reference sequence). This CDR3 is 13 amino acids long. As DNA, the CDR3 is TGTGCTAGCAGTTCTATGGAAAACAATGAGCAGTTCTTC. Translation gives CASSSMENNEQFF.

V is TRBV6-6 and J is TRBJ1-2, with D tentatively TRBD1 (5 bases). Trimming took off 7 bases at V and 1 base at J, with 10 bases between the two ends. Germline CDR1 is MNHNY and CDR2 is SVGAGI (reference sequence). This CDR3 comprises 13 residues. In DNA form, the CDR3 reads TGTGCCAGCAACCCAGGGTTTAACTATGGCTACACCTTC. Translating it yields CASNPGFNYGYTF.

This chain's CDR3 is CASSLRRTSGGYNEQFF. CDR3 coding DNA: TGTGCCAGCAGCTTACGACGGACTAGCGGGGGGTACAATGAGCAGTTCTTC. V usage is TRBV7-8 and J usage is TRBJ2-1; 14 positions agree with TRBD2. This CDR3 is 17 amino acids long. Losses at the gene ends were 2 bases for V and 4 bases for J; bases not matched to a gene: 4. Germline V gene data show CDR1 as SGHVS and CDR2 as FQNEAQ.

The chain combines TRBV2 with TRBJ1-2, with 7 nucleotides matching TRBD1. Germline values: CDR1 SNHLY, CDR2 FYNNEI. The CDR3 is made up of 12 amino acids. V was pared by 6 bases and J by 8 bases, with 6 bases of the junction left unmatched. CDR3 bases: TGTGCCAGCAGATTGGACAGGATCGGCTACACCTTC. Its translation is CASRLDRIGYTF.

This clone was picked up one time. This chain connects TRBV2 to TRBJ2-5; D gene unclear. With 6 bases removed from V and 6 bases from J, the gap between germline ends came to 20 bases. There are 15 residues in the CDR3. Germline V gene data show CDR1 as SNHLY and CDR2 as FYNNEI. CDR3 in DNA: TGTGCCAGCAGGGACCGGGCCGCGTTTGTAAAGACCCAGTACTTC. Residues: CASRDRAAFVKTQYF.

The gene calls are TRBV28 and TRBJ2-7, with 7 bases that match TRBD2. The germline V gene encodes CDR1 MDHEN and CDR2 SYDVKM. The CDR3 extends over 14 amino acids. The trim removed 7 bases at V and 0 bases at J, leaving 6 bases unmatched. The CDR3 loop is CASTPGGVSYEQYF. CDR3 nucleotide sequence: TGTGCCAGCACCCCTGGGGGGGTCTCCTACGAGCAGTACTTC. The variable domain in full, with the rest retrieved from reference TRBV28 and TRBJ2-7, is DVKVTQSSRYLVKRTGEKVFLECVQDMDHENMFWYRQDPGLGLRLIYFSYDVKMKEKGDIPEGYSVSREKKERFSLILESASTNQTSMYLCASTPGGVSYEQYFGPGTRLTVT.

This rearrangement joins TRBV7-3 to TRBJ1-5; D gene ambiguous. Germline lookup yields CDR1 SGHTA and CDR2 FQGTGA. Deletions cut 2 bases from V and 3 bases from J, with 17 bases between. The CDR3 runs to 17 residues. DNA of the CDR3: TGTGCCAGCAGCTTATCGGCAGTTCCGACTTCCAATCAGCCCCAGCATTTT. Residues: CASSLSAVPTSNQPQHF.

The chain is built from TRBV19 and TRBJ1-5; tentatively, D is TRBD1 (5 bases). Trimming removed 4 bases at V and 4 bases at J, with 17 bases between. This CDR3 comprises 16 residues. Germline CDR1 is LNHDA and CDR2 is SQIVND (reference sequence). Here the CDR3 DNA reads TGTGCCAGTAGTACCTTGGACAAGGCCCCAAATCAGCCCCAGCATTTT. Protein: CASSTLDKAPNQPQHF.

This chain links TRBV5-1 with TRBJ2-7; no firm D call. The CDR3 is 14 amino acids. Germline CDR1 and CDR2: SGHRS and YFSETQ. V shed 0 bases and J shed 0 bases, with 7 bases lying between them. Here the CDR3 DNA reads TGCGCCAGCAGCTTGGAGGGTAACTCCTACGAGCAGTACTTC. Amino acid sequence: CASSLEGNSYEQYF.

This clone was counted a single time. V gene TRBV27 combines with J gene TRBJ1-2; 10 positions agree with TRBD1. V gave up 5 bases and J gave up 7 bases; unmatched junction bases: 13. Germline V gene lookup returns CDR1 MNHEY and CDR2 SMNVEV (reference sequence). This CDR3 is 16 amino acids long. CDR3: CASSIGTGAGEGGYTF. For the CDR3, the DNA is TGTGCCAGCAGTATAGGGACAGGGGCAGGGGAGGGTGGCTACACCTTC.

The chain links TRBV5-1 to TRBJ2-3; D is uncertain. Germline lookup yields CDR1 SGHRS and CDR2 YFSETQ. The CDR3 is 13 residues long. The ends were cut back, 1 base at V and 2 bases at J, with 5 bases in the middle. CDR3 amino acids: CASSLSITDTQYF. CDR3 DNA sequence: TGCGCCAGCAGCTTGTCCATCACAGATACGCAGTATTTT.

V is TRBV11-3 and J is TRBJ2-1; 7 positions match TRBD2. The CDR3 totals 15 residues. The germline gives CDR1 SGHNT, CDR2 YENEEA. With 0 bases clipped from V and 9 bases from J, the junction kept 8 bases outside the gene matches. The CDR3 loop is CASSLDRLAWVEQFF. In nucleotides, the CDR3 is TGTGCCAGCAGCTTAGACCGACTAGCATGGGTTGAGCAGTTCTTC.

The J gene is TRBJ1-5, the V gene TRBV30; 7 bases agree with TRBD1. Trimming took 2 bases from V and 2 from J; bases not matched to a gene: 0. Germline V CDR1 and CDR2: GTSNPN, SVGIG (reference sequence). The CDR3 has 13 amino acids. The CDR3: CAWSTGGNQPQHF. The CDR3, as DNA: TGTGCCTGGAGTACAGGGGGCAATCAGCCCCAGCATTTT. The full variable domain, with the rest looked up from reference TRBV30 and TRBJ1-5, is SQTIHQWPATLVQPVGSPLSLECTVEGTSNPNLYWYRQAAGRGLQLLFYSVGIGQISSEVPQNLSASRPQDRQFILSSKKLLLSDSGFYLCAWSTGGNQPQHFGDGTRLSIL.

The chain combines TRBV18 with TRBJ1-1, with 7 nucleotides matching TRBD1. The CDR3 is 14 residues long. J was trimmed by 0 bases and V by 6 bases; bases with no gene match: 4. The germline V gene has CDR1 KGHSH and CDR2 LQKENI. The CDR3 protein is CASSPQGVNTEAFF. CDR3 in DNA: TGTGCCAGCTCGCCGCAGGGGGTGAACACTGAAGCTTTCTTT.

This clone was seen only once. The chain has TRBV6-6 and TRBJ2-2, with a possible D match to TRBD1 (5 bases). The length of the CDR3 is 13 residues. In germline, CDR1 is MNHNY, CDR2 SVGAGI (reference sequence). Trimming pared 2 bases from V and 5 bases from J, leaving 6 bases between. CDR3 region: CASSYKGTGELFF. For the CDR3, the DNA is TGTGCCAGCAGTTACAAGGGGACCGGGGAGCTGTTTTTT.

This clone was seen just once. The chain carries TRBV28 and TRBJ2-1, with 10 bases lining up with TRBD2. Germline CDR1 reads MDHEN; CDR2 reads SYDVKM. The CDR3 sequence is 16 residues long. The V and J ends lost 2 bases and 9 bases, in that order; junction bases with no gene match: 10. CDR3 DNA sequence: TGTGCCAGCAGTTTACCTACTAGCGGGATAGGTATTGAGCAGTTCTTC. As protein: CASSLPTSGIGIEQFF.

The rearrangement joins TRBV5-1 to TRBJ1-1; 8 bases are a match to TRBD1. The CDR3 totals 15 residues. Germline CDR1 and CDR2: SGHRS and YFSETQ. Trimming cost V 4 bases and J 3 bases; bases outside gene matches: 8. CDR3 bases: TGCGCCAGCAGCCTAGACAGGGGAACCGACACTGAAGCTTTCTTT. Residues: CASSLDRGTDTEAFF.